A selection of T cell receptor beta chains follows, all from one sample in a study of T-cell memory formation after mild COVID-19. Using its own MiXCR run on the 5' RACE reads, TCRdb lists one record per CDR3 protein. The table has 360,000 or so distinct CDR3 sequences, under 30% seen once; the top ten hold roughly 13%. The sample comprised PBMCs or a T cell subset sorted from them (not recorded which). The source of these receptors is an adult woman who had mild COVID-19 (a few samples of this study predate the infection). Cell type and time point are not known. Each CDR3 is given with its conserved first and last residue. The D gene is left open where the match is weak. The size field is filled for only some rows; it gives once, few, many or a size class.

>TRBD2|.|TRBJ2-3|TRBV9
TGTGCCAGCACGGTGACTAGCGGGAGTAATACGCAGTATTTT
CASTVTSGSNTQYF
>.|few|TRBJ2-7|TRBV20-1
TGCAGTGCTATGGACTACGAGCAGTACTTC
CSAMDYEQYF
>TRBD2|.|TRBJ2-1|TRBV20-1
TGCAGTGCTAGAGACCCCGGACTAGCGGGGTACAATGAGCAGTTCTTC
CSARDPGLAGYNEQFF
>.|.|TRBJ1-1|TRBV9
TGTGCCAGCAGCCTACAGGGAGGCTCGAACACTGAAGCTTTCTTT
CASSLQGGSNTEAFF
>TRBD2|few|TRBJ2-5|TRBV4-2
TGTGCCAGCAGCCAAACTAGCGAAGAGACCCAGTACTTC
CASSQTSEETQYF
>.|.|TRBJ1-6|TRBV27
TGTGCCAGCAGTTCAGGGTCTGACTCACCCCTCCACTTT
CASSSGSDSPLHF
>.|.|TRBJ1-5|TRBV9
TGTGCCAGCAGCGTAGAAGGTAGAGAAAATCAGCCCCAGCATTTT
CASSVEGRENQPQHF
>TRBD2|many|TRBJ2-2|TRBV7-2
TGTGCCAGCAGCCTTAGGAGCGGGAGCGGGTACACCGGGGAGCTGTTTTTT
CASSLRSGSGYTGELFF
>.|once|TRBJ2-3|TRBV10-2
TGCGCCAGCCGATCGCGGAGGAGACGAGGAGATACGCAGTATTTT
CASRSRRRRGDTQYF
>.|.|TRBJ1-5|TRBV5-1
TGCGCCAGCAGCTTGCAGGGGCACCAGCTCCAGCATTTT
CASSLQGHQLQHF
>.|.|TRBJ2-4|TRBV7-6
TGTGCCAGCAGCTTAGGAGCCGGCCTAGCCAAAAACATTCAGTACTTC
CASSLGAGLAKNIQYF
>TRBD2|few|TRBJ2-3|TRBV11-2
TGTGCCAGCAGCTTTGGACTAGCTGCAGATACGCAGTATTTT
CASSFGLAADTQYF
>.|.|TRBJ2-7|TRBV12-3/TRBV12-4
TGTGCCAGCGGGGGAGGGGGAGGCGGAAACTACGAGCAGTACTTC
CASGGGGGGNYEQYF
>TRBD1|.|TRBJ2-7|TRBV11-1
TGTGCCAGCAGCCTCACAGGGGGGATCTACGAGCAGTACTTC
CASSLTGGIYEQYF
>.|once|TRBJ2-2|TRBV15
TGTGCCACCAGCCCCACGATACTCACCTCGAACACCGGGGAGCTGTTTTTT
CATSPTILTSNTGELFF
>TRBD2|.|TRBJ2-1|TRBV12-3/TRBV12-4
TGTGCCAGCAGTTTTGCTCAAACCGGGACTAGCCATGAGCAGTTCTTC
CASSFAQTGTSHEQFF
>TRBD2|many|TRBJ2-2|TRBV20-1
TGCAGTGCTAGTGCGGGAGCCCCTGACACCGGGGAGCTGTTTTTT
CSASAGAPDTGELFF
>.|few|TRBJ2-7|TRBV9
TGTGCCAGCAGCGTAGAAGGTCGTTGGGACGAGCAGTACTTC
CASSVEGRWDEQYF
>.|many|TRBJ2-3|TRBV20-1
TGCAGTGTCATTGGGGGGAGAAGGAGGACAGATACGCAGTATTTT
CSVIGGRRRTDTQYF
>.|.|TRBJ2-2|TRBV6-2/TRBV6-3
TGTGCCAGCAGTTACGGAATTGCCGGGGAGCTGTTTTTT
CASSYGIAGELFF
>.|few|TRBJ1-5|TRBV12-3/TRBV12-4
TGTGCCAGCAGTTTTGGGGGGGCGGATCAGCCCCAGCATTTT
CASSFGGADQPQHF
>.|few|TRBJ2-1|TRBV21-1
TGTGCCAGCAGCAATAGGGACAGACCCAATGAGCAGTTCTTC
CASSNRDRPNEQFF
>.|few|TRBJ1-1|TRBV30
TGTGCCTGGAGTGGCCCCCCAGATTACATGAACACTGAAGCTTTCTTT
CAWSGPPDYMNTEAFF
>.|.|TRBJ2-1|TRBV24-1
TGTGCTACCCAGGGACTCGACGGGAAATCCTACAATGAGCAGTTCTTC
CATQGLDGKSYNEQFF
>.|few|TRBJ2-7|TRBV12-3/TRBV12-4
TGTGCCAGCAGAACGAGGATTGACACAACGGGTGAGCAGTACTTC
CASRTRIDTTGEQYF
>.|few|TRBJ2-1|TRBV5-6
TGTGCCAGCAGCTTGGCCGGGCTAGCGTCCTACAATGAGCAGTTCTTC
CASSLAGLASYNEQFF
>.|.|TRBJ2-4|TRBV5-1
TGCGCCAGCAGCCCGCCCCAGATCGGAAACATTCAGTACTTC
CASSPPQIGNIQYF
>.|few|TRBJ2-7|TRBV6-2/TRBV6-3
TGTGCCAGCATCCGGGACACCGGAATGTACGAGCAGTACTTC
CASIRDTGMYEQYF
>.|few|TRBJ2-7|TRBV27
TGTGCCAGCAGTGGGCCTCACTCCGGGAGCCCATACGAGCAGTACTTC
CASSGPHSGSPYEQYF
>.|few|TRBJ2-3|TRBV7-6
TGTGCCAGCAGTCATAGAGCCACAGATACGCAGTATTTT
CASSHRATDTQYF
>.|few|TRBJ1-1|TRBV4-1
TGCGCCAGCAGTCTCGCGTCGCGGGGGGAAAGAACTGAAGCTTTCTTT
CASSLASRGERTEAFF
>TRBD2|many|TRBJ2-1|TRBV4-2
TGTGCCAGCAGCCAAGATCTAGCGGGCTCCTACAATGAGCAGTTCTTC
CASSQDLAGSYNEQFF
>TRBD1|few|TRBJ1-5|TRBV4-3
TGCGCCAGCAGCCAAGAACAGGGGCTGCAGCCCCAGCATTTT
CASSQEQGLQPQHF
>.|.|TRBJ2-1|TRBV19
TGTGCCAGTAGTCCCCGCGTTGGTGAGCAGTTCTTC
CASSPRVGEQFF
>TRBD2|few|TRBJ2-1|TRBV4-3
TGCGCCAGCAGCCCTGGAGGACTAGCGGGAGGCGCCCAAAATGAGCAGTTCTTC
CASSPGGLAGGAQNEQFF
>TRBD1|many|TRBJ1-6|TRBV5-1
TGCGCCAGCAGACAAACAGGGGAGAGTAATTCACCCCTCCACTTT
CASRQTGESNSPLHF
>TRBD1|.|TRBJ1-2|TRBV7-3
TGTGCCAGCAGCTTGTCGACAGGGGCTGGCTACACCTTC
CASSLSTGAGYTF
>.|.|TRBJ2-5|TRBV20-1
TGCAGTCTTCCGTGGGGAGGCCCGGGAGAGACCCAGTACTTC
CSLPWGGPGETQYF
>TRBD1|.|TRBJ2-4|TRBV6-2/TRBV6-3
TGTGCCAGCAGTACTGGACAGGCACGGTACTTC
CASSTGQARYF
>TRBD1|few|TRBJ2-7|TRBV5-1
TGCGCCAGCAGCGGGACAGGGGGCTTGTCCTACGAGCAGTACTTC
CASSGTGGLSYEQYF
>TRBD1|few|TRBJ1-5|TRBV12-3/TRBV12-4
TGTGCCAGCAGTTCACGGACAGGCTACAATCAGCCCCAGCATTTT
CASSSRTGYNQPQHF
>TRBD1|.|TRBJ2-7|TRBV4-1
TGCGCCAGCAGCCAAGATCAGGGGGCGAAGCAGTACTTC
CASSQDQGAKQYF
>TRBD1|many|TRBJ1-1|TRBV20-1
TGCAGTGCCCCGGGACAGGGGGCCTGGCGCAAGGATGGGATTGAAGCTTTCTTT
CSAPGQGAWRKDGIEAFF
>.|.|TRBJ2-3|TRBV20-1
TGCAGAGGGGGGCAGGGAGGCACAGATACGCAGTATTTT
CRGGQGGTDTQYF
>TRBD1|.|TRBJ1-5|TRBV19
TGTGCCAGTAGTATATTCGGGACAGGGTTCAATCAGCCCCAGCATTTT
CASSIFGTGFNQPQHF
>TRBD2|few|TRBJ2-5|TRBV14
TGTGCCAGCAGTCAAGCGGGGGCCGGGACCCAGTACTTC
CASSQAGAGTQYF
>TRBD2|.|TRBJ2-7|TRBV10-3
TGTGCCAGCCGGGGTGCTAGCGGGGGATCCTACGAGCAGTACTTC
CASRGASGGSYEQYF
>TRBD1|.|TRBJ1-1|TRBV23-1
TGCGCCAGCAGTCAATCGGTAGTTCCAAGGGGGCGCGGGACTGAAGCTTTCTTT
CASSQSVVPRGRGTEAFF
>.|.|TRBJ1-2|TRBV6-5
TGTGCCAGCAGTTACGGGCCGGGAGACTATGGCTACACCTTC
CASSYGPGDYGYTF
>.|.|TRBJ2-4|TRBV28
TGTGCCAGCAGCCAAATAAGGGGCCGCTCAGCCAAAAACATTCAGTACTTC
CASSQIRGRSAKNIQYF
>.|few|TRBJ1-1|TRBV12-3/TRBV12-4
TGTGCCAGCAGCCCAGGCGGGGGGCTTCCTGAGGGCACTGAAGCTTTCTTT
CASSPGGGLPEGTEAFF
>TRBD1|.|TRBJ1-2|TRBV7-2
TGTGCCAGCAGCTTGGATAACCGACAGGGGTCCAACTATGGCTACACCTTC
CASSLDNRQGSNYGYTF